This T cell receptor beta chain comes out of a study of cytomegalovirus exposure and HLA in healthy donors. General observations from the study: Rarity held for most TCR sequences, but there were some public TCRs that occurred in many donors. Cytomegalovirus association was assigned to around 150 TCR beta chains.

Libraries were prepared by immunoSEQ multiplex PCR; TCRdb keeps only in-frame clonotypes and omits some of them. The sample has 95,000 to 150,000 clones, 89% seen once. The CDR3 is 15 residues long. J gave up 9 bases and V 5 bases, and 8 bases lay outside the gene matches. The germline gives CDR1 SGHTA, CDR2 FQGNSA. This clone was observed once. Its antigen is not identified. V usage is TRBV7-2 and J usage is TRBJ1-6, with 9 bases fitting TRBD1. The receptor comes from a woman younger than 30 in good health and CMV-seronegative. Source material: PBMCs. The CDR3 bases are TGTGCCAGCAGCCCAGAGGGACAGGGCGGTTCACCCCTCCACTTT. It translates to CASSPEGQGGSPLHF.